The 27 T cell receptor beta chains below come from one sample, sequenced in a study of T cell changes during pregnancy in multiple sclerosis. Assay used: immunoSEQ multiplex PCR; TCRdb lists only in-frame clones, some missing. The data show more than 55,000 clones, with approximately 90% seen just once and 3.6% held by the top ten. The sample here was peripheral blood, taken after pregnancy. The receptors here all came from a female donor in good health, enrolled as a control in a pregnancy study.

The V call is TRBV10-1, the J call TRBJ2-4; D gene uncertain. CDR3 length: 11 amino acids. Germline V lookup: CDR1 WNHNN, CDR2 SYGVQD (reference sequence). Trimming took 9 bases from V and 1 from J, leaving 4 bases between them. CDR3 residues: CARQAKNIQYF. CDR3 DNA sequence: TGCGCCAGACAGGCCAAAAACATTCAGTACTTC.

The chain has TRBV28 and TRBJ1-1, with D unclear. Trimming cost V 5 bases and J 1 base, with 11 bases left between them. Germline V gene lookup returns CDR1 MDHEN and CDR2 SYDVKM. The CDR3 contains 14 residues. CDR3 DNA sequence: TGTGCCAGCAGTCTTGTGCGGAAGAACACTGAAGCTTTCTTT. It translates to CASSLVRKNTEAFF.

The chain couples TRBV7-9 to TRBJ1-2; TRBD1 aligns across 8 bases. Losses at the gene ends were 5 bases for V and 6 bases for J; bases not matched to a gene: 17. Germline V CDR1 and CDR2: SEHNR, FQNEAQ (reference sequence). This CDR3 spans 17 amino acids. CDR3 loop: CASSLSTGDVVKDGYTF. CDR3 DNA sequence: TGTGCCAGCAGCCTTTCGACAGGGGATGTTGTAAAGGATGGCTACACCTTC.

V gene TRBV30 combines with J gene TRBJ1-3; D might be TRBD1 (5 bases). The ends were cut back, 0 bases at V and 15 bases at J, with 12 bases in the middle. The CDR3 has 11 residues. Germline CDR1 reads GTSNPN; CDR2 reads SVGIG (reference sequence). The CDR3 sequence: CAWSVQVRQYF. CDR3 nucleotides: TGTGCCTGGAGTGTACAGGTGCGCCAATATTTT.

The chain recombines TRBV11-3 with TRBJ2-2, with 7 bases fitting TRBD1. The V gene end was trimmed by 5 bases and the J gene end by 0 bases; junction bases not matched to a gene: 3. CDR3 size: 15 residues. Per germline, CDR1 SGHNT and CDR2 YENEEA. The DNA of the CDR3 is TGTGCCAGCAGCCCAGGGGGAGCGAACACCGGGGAGCTGTTTTTT. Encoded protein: CASSPGGANTGELFF.

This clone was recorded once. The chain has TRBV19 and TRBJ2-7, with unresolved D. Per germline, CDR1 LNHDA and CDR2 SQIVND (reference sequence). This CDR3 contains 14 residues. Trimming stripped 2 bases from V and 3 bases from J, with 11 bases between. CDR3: CASSIQPGSYEQYF. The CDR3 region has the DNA TGTGCCAGTAGTATACAACCAGGCAGCTACGAGCAGTACTTC.

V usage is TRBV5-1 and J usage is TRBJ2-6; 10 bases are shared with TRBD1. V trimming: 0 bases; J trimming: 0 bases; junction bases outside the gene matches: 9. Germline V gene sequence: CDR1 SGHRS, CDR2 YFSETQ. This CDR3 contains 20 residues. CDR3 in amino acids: CASSLASMGQGYSGANVLTF. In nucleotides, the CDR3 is TGCGCCAGCAGCTTGGCCAGCATGGGACAGGGGTACTCTGGGGCCAACGTCCTGACTTTC.

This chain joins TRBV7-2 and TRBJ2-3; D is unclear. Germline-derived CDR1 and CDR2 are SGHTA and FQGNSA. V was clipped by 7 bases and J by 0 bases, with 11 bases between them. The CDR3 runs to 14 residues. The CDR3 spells CASTRFRSTDTQYF. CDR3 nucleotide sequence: TGTGCCAGCACCAGGTTTAGGAGCACAGATACGCAGTATTTT.

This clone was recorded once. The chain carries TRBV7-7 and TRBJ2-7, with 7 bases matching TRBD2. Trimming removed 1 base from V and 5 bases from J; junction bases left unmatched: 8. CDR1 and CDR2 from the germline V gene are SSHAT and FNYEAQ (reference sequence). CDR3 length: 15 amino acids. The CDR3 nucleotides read TGTGCCAGCAGCTTAGGTCTAGCCGGGGGGAACGAGCAGTACTTC. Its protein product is CASSLGLAGGNEQYF.

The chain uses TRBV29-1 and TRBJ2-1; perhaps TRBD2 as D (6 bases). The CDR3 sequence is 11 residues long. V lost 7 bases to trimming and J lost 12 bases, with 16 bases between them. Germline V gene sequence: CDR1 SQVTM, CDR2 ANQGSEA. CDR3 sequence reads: CSGGYKEGQFF. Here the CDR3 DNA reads TGCAGCGGCGGATACAAGGAGGGGCAGTTCTTC.

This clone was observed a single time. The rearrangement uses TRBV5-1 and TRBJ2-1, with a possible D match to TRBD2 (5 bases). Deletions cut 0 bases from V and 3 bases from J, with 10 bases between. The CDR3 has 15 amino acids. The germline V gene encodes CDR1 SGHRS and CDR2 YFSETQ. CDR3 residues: CASSLGGFLYNEQFF. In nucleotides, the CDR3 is TGCGCCAGCAGCTTGGGAGGGTTCCTCTACAATGAGCAGTTCTTC.

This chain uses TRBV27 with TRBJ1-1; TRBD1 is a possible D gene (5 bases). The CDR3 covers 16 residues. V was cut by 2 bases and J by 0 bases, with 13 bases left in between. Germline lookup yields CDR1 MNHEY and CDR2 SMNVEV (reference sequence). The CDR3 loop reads CASSLRGWVMNTEAFF. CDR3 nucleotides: TGTGCCAGCAGTTTAAGGGGTTGGGTCATGAACACTGAAGCTTTCTTT.

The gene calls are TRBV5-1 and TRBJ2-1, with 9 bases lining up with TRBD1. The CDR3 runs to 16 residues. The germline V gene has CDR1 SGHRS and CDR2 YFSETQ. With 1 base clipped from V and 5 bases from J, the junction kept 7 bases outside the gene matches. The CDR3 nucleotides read TGCGCCAGCAGCTTGCGAACAGGGGGCTCGGACAATGAGCAGTTCTTC. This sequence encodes CASSLRTGGSDNEQFF.

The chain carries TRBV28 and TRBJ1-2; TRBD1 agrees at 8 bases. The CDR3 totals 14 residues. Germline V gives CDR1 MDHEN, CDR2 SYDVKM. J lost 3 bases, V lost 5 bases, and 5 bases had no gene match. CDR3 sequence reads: CASSVQGGDYGYTF. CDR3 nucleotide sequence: TGTGCCAGCAGTGTACAGGGGGGTGACTATGGCTACACCTTC.

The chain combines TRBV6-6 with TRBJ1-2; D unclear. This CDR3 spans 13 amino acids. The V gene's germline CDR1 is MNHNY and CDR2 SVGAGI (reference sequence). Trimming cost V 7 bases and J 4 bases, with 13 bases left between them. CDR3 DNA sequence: TGTGCCAGCAAGGGAGACACCTTCTATGGCTACACCTTC. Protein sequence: CASKGDTFYGYTF.

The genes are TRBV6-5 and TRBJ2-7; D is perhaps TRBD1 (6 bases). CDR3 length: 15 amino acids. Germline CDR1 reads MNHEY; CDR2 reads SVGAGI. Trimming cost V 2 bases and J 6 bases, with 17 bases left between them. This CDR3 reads CASSYRTARRSEQYF. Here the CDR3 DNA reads TGTGCCAGCAGTTACCGGACAGCCCGGCGGTCCGAGCAGTACTTC.

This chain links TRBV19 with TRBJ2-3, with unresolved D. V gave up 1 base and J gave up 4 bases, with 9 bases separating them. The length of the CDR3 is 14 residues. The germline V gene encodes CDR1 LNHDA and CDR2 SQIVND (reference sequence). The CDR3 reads CASSIAPPPDTQYF. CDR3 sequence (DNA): TGTGCCAGTAGTATAGCCCCTCCCCCAGATACGCAGTATTTT.

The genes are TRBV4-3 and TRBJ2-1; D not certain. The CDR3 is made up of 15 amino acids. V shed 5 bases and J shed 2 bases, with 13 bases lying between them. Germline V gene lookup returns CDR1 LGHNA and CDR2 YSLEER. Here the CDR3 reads CASSDRGSAYNEQFF. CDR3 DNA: TGCGCCAGCAGCGATCGAGGTTCGGCCTACAATGAGCAGTTCTTC.

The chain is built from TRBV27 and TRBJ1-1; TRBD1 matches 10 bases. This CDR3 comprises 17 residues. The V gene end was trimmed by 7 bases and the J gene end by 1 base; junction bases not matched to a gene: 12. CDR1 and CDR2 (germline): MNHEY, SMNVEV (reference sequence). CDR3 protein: CASMRDRGLSGNTEAFF. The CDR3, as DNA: TGTGCCAGCATGCGAGACAGGGGGCTTTCAGGGAACACTGAAGCTTTCTTT.

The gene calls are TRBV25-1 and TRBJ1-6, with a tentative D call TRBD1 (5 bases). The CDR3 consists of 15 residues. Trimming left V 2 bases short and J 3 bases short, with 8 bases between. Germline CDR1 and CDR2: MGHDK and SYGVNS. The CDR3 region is CASSETTVYNSPLHF. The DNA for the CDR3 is TGTGCCAGCAGTGAAACGACAGTCTATAATTCACCCCTCCACTTT.

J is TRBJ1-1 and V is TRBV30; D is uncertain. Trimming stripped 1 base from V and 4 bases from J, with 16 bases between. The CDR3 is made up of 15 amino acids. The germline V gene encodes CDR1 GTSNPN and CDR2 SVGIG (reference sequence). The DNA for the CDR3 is TGTGCCTGGAGTGGGTATAACCTTCGACTCACTGAAGCTTTCTTT. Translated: CAWSGYNLRLTEAFF.

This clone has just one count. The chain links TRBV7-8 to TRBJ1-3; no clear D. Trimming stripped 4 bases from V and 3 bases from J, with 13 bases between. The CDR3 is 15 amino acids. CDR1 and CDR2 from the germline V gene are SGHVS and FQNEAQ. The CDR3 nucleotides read TGTGCCAGCAGCTCCGGTCGGGGAAATGGAAACACCATATATTTT. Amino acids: CASSSGRGNGNTIYF.

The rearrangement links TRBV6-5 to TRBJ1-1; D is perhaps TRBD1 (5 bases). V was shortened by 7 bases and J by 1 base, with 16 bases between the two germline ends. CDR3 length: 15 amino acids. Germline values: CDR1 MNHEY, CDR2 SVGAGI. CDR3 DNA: TGTGCCAGCACCGGGACGGGACTAGCGAACACTGAAGCTTTCTTT. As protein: CASTGTGLANTEAFF.

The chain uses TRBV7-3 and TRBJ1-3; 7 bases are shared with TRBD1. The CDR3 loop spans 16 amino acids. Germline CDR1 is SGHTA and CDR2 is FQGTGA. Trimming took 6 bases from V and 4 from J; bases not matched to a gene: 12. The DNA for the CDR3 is TGTGCCAGCAGTTCCGCGAAGGGGGCGGACGGAAACACCATATATTTT. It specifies CASSSAKGADGNTIYF.

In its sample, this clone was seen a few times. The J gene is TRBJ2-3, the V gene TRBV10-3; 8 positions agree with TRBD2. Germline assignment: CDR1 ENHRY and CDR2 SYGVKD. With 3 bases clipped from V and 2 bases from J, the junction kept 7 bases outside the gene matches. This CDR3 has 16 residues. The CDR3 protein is CAISELAETFTDTQYF. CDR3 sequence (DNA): TGTGCCATCAGTGAACTAGCGGAGACGTTCACAGATACGCAGTATTTT.

The CDR3: CASSSGREKLFF. CDR3 DNA sequence: TGTGCCAGCAGTTCGGGGAGGGAAAAACTGTTTTTT. The rearrangement joins TRBV6-6 to TRBJ1-4; D remains ambiguous. The CDR3 spans 12 residues. Per germline, CDR1 MNHNY and CDR2 SVGAGI (reference sequence). V was cut by 4 bases and J by 8 bases, with 8 bases left in between.

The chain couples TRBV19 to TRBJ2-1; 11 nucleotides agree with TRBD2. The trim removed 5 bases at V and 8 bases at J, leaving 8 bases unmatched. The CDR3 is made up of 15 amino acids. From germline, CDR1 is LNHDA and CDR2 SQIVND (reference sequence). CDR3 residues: CASSGGGLAVHEQFF. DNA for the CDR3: TGTGCCAGTAGTGGGGGGGGACTAGCGGTACATGAGCAGTTCTTC. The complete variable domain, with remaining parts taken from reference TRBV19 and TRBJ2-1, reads DGGITQSPKYLFRKEGQNVTLSCEQNLNHDAMYWYRQDPGQGLRLIYYSQIVNDFQKGDIAEGYSVSREKKESFPLTVTSAQKNPTAFYLCASSGGGLAVHEQFFGPGTRLTVL.